The 16 T cell receptor beta chains given below trace back to one sample, sequenced in a study of CD8 T cells in Susac syndrome. Reverse transcription used roughly 0.5 to 1 ug RNA and random hexamers. Via MiXCR, TCRdb re-called the immunoSEQ multiplex PCR reads, giving one row per CDR3 protein. Of approximately 190,000 distinct CDR3 sequences in the sample, almost 96% were seen once. The sample comprised CD4+ T cells from PBMCs. The receptors originated from a human donor with Susac syndrome.

This clonotype was counted once. The chain carries TRBV5-8 and TRBJ2-5; D is undetermined. V lost 2 bases and J lost 2, with 7 bases in between. CDR1 and CDR2 (germline): SGHTS, YDEGEE. This CDR3 has 13 amino acids. The CDR3 DNA reads as TGTGCCAGCAGCTTCATACAACAAGAGACCCAGTACTTC. Translated, it gives CASSFIQQETQYF.

Here the CDR3 DNA reads TGCAGCGTTGACAGGGAGAGCACTGAAGCTTTCTTT. Residues: CSVDRESTEAFF. The chain joins TRBV29-1 to TRBJ1-1; D possibly corresponds to TRBD1 (5 bases). Germline assignment: CDR1 SQVTM and CDR2 ANQGSEA. The CDR3 totals 12 residues. Trimming left V 3 bases short and J 4 bases short, with 9 bases between. The variable domain in full, with the rest retrieved from reference TRBV29-1 and TRBJ1-1, is SAVISQKPSRDICQRGTSLTIQCQVDSQVTMMFWYRQQPGQSLTLIATANQGSEATYESGFVIDKFPISRPNLTFSTLTVSNMSPEDSSIYLCSVDRESTEAFFGQGTRLTVV.

V usage is TRBV20-1 and J usage is TRBJ1-3; unclear D gene. This CDR3 has 14 amino acids. Trimming cost V 3 bases and J 0 bases, with 9 bases left between them. Germline CDR1 reads DFQATT; CDR2 reads SNEGSKA (reference sequence). DNA of the CDR3: TGCAGTGCTAGGAAGGAAAGCTCTGGAAACACCATATATTTT. Amino acids: CSARKESSGNTIYF.

The CDR3 here is CASSHPVGTIYNEQFF. The CDR3 nucleotides read TGTGCCAGCAGCCACCCCGTCGGGACAATCTACAATGAGCAGTTCTTC. The chain combines TRBV27 with TRBJ2-1, with a tentative D call TRBD1 (6 bases). In germline, CDR1 is MNHEY, CDR2 SMNVEV (reference sequence). This CDR3 spans 16 amino acids. Between the trimmed V and J ends, which lost 6 bases and 3 bases, there was a span of 18 bases.

In its sample, this clonotype was seen once. The rearrangement joins TRBV20-1 to TRBJ1-2, with D perhaps TRBD1 (5 bases). The CDR3 has 18 amino acids. Germline CDR1 and CDR2: DFQATT and SNEGSKA (reference sequence). V dropped 2 bases and J dropped 8 bases, with 30 bases sitting between them. The CDR3 DNA follows: TGCAGTGCTAGACAAAGTCGGGGGAACCATCAGGTCCTCGGGGGCTACACCTTC. Its protein product is CSARQSRGNHQVLGGYTF.

The V gene is TRBV30, the J gene TRBJ1-5, with 9 bases matching TRBD1. The germline CDR1 and CDR2 sequences are GTSNPN and SVGIG (reference sequence). This CDR3 region has 13 residues. V lost 3 bases, J lost 6 bases, and 3 bases stayed unmatched. The CDR3 region has the DNA TGTGCCTGGAGCCTGGACAGGGGTCAGCCCCAGCATTTT. It yields the protein CAWSLDRGQPQHF.

The CDR3 nucleotides read TGTGCCAGCAGCCAAGCCCACGAGCAGTACTTC. It yields the protein CASSQAHEQYF. V gene TRBV3-1 combines with J gene TRBJ2-7; unclear D gene. Germline values: CDR1 LGHDT, CDR2 YNNKEL (reference sequence). Trimming took 1 base from V and 5 from J, leaving 3 bases between them. The CDR3 runs 11 residues.

CDR3 region: CASSQDGTVQETQYF. For the CDR3, the DNA is TGCGCCAGCAGCCAAGATGGGACTGTTCAAGAGACCCAGTACTTC. The chain joins TRBV4-1 to TRBJ2-5, with D possibly being TRBD2 (6 bases). The germline V and J ends were trimmed by 0 bases and 2 bases, with 10 bases remaining between them. The germline CDR1 and CDR2 sequences are MGHRA and YSYEKL. The CDR3 spans 15 residues.

This rearrangement joins TRBV12-3 or TRBV12-4 to TRBJ2-7; either TRBD1 or TRBD2 may supply D (6 bases each). This CDR3 region has 13 residues. V was shortened by 4 bases and J by 2 bases, with 9 bases between the two germline ends. As DNA, the CDR3 is TGTGCCAGCAGTTCCGGGGGCCCCTACGAGCAGTACTTC. As protein: CASSSGGPYEQYF.

Only one count was recorded for this clonotype. The V call is TRBV20-1, the J call TRBJ2-2, with D maybe TRBD1 (7 bases). V was pared by 1 base and J by 5 bases, with 20 bases between. Germline values: CDR1 DFQATT, CDR2 SNEGSKA (reference sequence). This CDR3 comprises 17 residues. CDR3 DNA sequence: TGCAGTGCTAGAGCCCCTTGGCAGGGGGGCGGGACCGGGGAGCTGTTTTTT. Amino acids: CSARAPWQGGGTGELFF.

In its sample, this clonotype was seen once. The CDR3 sequence is CASSHGPGQGTWGEAFF. The CDR3 bases are TGCGCCAGCAGCCACGGCCCGGGACAGGGGACGTGGGGTGAAGCTTTCTTT. The rearrangement links TRBV4-1 to TRBJ1-1; 10 nucleotides align to TRBD1. Germline-derived CDR1 and CDR2 are MGHRA and YSYEKL. This CDR3 region has 17 residues. The J segment lost 7 bases and the V segment lost 3 bases, leaving 14 bases of the junction unmatched.

The chain joins TRBV7-2 to TRBJ2-3; D perhaps matches TRBD1 (6 bases). Germline lookup yields CDR1 SGHTA and CDR2 FQGNSA. CDR3 length equals 14 residues. V was shortened by 5 bases and J by 5 bases, with 14 bases between the two germline ends. This CDR3 reads CASSPRTDGDTQYF. In DNA, the CDR3 is TGTGCCAGCAGCCCGAGGACAGATGGAGATACGCAGTATTTT. Looking up the rest from reference TRBV7-2 and TRBJ2-3 gives the full variable domain: GAGVSQSPSNKVTEKGKDVELRCDPISGHTALYWYRQSLGQGLEFLIYFQGNSAPDKSGLPSDRFSAERTGGSVSTLTIQRTQQEDSAVYLCASSPRTDGDTQYFGPGTRLTVL.

The rearrangement joins TRBV2 to TRBJ2-2; no reliable D call. Germline V gene sequence: CDR1 SNHLY, CDR2 FYNNEI. This CDR3 is 15 amino acids long. The germline V and J ends were trimmed by 4 bases and 2 bases, with 11 bases remaining between them. The CDR3: CASSGLLLNTGELFF. The CDR3 DNA reads TGTGCCAGCAGTGGGCTACTCTTAAACACCGGGGAGCTGTTTTTT. Full variable domain (missing parts from reference TRBV2 and TRBJ2-2): EPEVTQTPSHQVTQMGQEVILRCVPISNHLYFYWYRQILGQKVEFLVSFYNNEISEKSEIFDDQFSVERPDGSNFTLKIRSTKLEDSAMYFCASSGLLLNTGELFFGEGSRLTVL.

The genes are TRBV30 and TRBJ1-6; 7 bases align to TRBD1. This CDR3 contains 16 residues. The ends lost 2 bases at V and 0 bases at J; junction bases unmatched: 4. Germline loops: CDR1 GTSNPN, CDR2 SVGIG (reference sequence). In DNA, the CDR3 is TGTGCCTGGAGTACAGGGGTTAGCTCCTATAATTCACCCCTCCACTTT. Translated: CAWSTGVSSYNSPLHF.

The genes are TRBV5-1 and TRBJ2-5; TRBD2 aligns across 9 bases. CDR1 and CDR2 from the germline V gene are SGHRS and YFSETQ. J was trimmed by 4 bases and V by 4 bases; bases with no gene match: 11. The CDR3 extends over 16 amino acids. The CDR3 is CASSPQGAGGGETQYF. In nucleotides, the CDR3 is TGCGCCAGCAGCCCCCAGGGAGCGGGGGGCGGAGAGACCCAGTACTTC.

This chain connects TRBV14 to TRBJ2-7, with 9 bases identical to TRBD1. J gave up 6 bases and V 7 bases, and 13 bases lay outside the gene matches. Looked up from germline, CDR1 is SGHDN and CDR2 is FVKESK. CDR3 length: 15 residues. The CDR3 protein is CASNQGQGEWSEQYF. The CDR3 coding sequence is TGTGCCAGCAACCAGGGACAGGGAGAATGGAGCGAGCAGTACTTC. The complete variable domain, with remaining parts taken from reference TRBV14 and TRBJ2-7, reads EAGVTQFPSHSVIEKGQTVTLRCDPISGHDNLYWYRRVMGKEIKFLLHFVKESKQDESGMPNNRFLAERTGGTYSTLKVQPAELEDSGVYFCASNQGQGEWSEQYFGPGTRLTVT.